This TCR beta chain came from a study of blood T cell repertoires in COVID-19. Study-wide background: The United States, Italy and Spain provided the acute and convalescent COVID-19 samples. PBMCs, B-cell-depleted T cells, or T cells were the source of the cDNA or gDNA that made up the material.

In the original analysis: Nucleated cell counts were estimated from reference gene primer amplification. Sequenced by immunoSEQ multiplex PCR; TCRdb stores in-frame clones only, minus some. The V and J calls and clone size are taken from that table; D and trimming were inferred from the DNA. The table has 200,000 to 250,000 clones, 84% seen once. Germline lookup yields CDR1 SGHRS and CDR2 YFSETQ. The CDR3 runs to 16 residues. Trimming at V came to 7 bases and at J to 6 bases, leaving 15 bases not matched to a gene. Sequencing was carried out using peripheral blood. This clonotype was sampled from a man aged 50-59 years with active or convalescent COVID-19. The chain joins TRBV5-1 to TRBJ2-7; 11 bases are a match to TRBD1. The DNA for the CDR3 is TGCGCCAGCCAAAGTTCCGGGACAGGGGGTTTATCCGAGCAGTACTTC. This encodes CASQSSGTGGLSEQYF.